The rows below give T cell receptor beta chains drawn from one sample of a study of blood T cell repertoires in COVID-19. Profiling relied on immunoSEQ multiplex PCR, and the TCRdb table lists in-frame clones only, not all of them. The table has nearly 250,000 clones, 86% seen once. Sequenced: PBMCs or T cells enriched from blood (not recorded which). These receptors were obtained from a woman aged 45-65 years who had recovered from COVID-19. CDR3s include the opening cysteine and the closing phenylalanine or tryptophan. Fields, in order: clone size, V gene, D gene, J gene, CDR3 DNA, CDR3 protein. A D gene is named only where the DNA matches it firmly. The size of a clone is reported for some rows only, either as once, few or many, or as a class for expanded clones.

clone size: -
V gene: TRBV25-1
D gene: TRBD2
J gene: TRBJ2-3
CDR3 DNA: TGTGCCAGCAGTGAATGGGCTAGCGGGCCTAGCACAGATACGCAGTATTTT
CDR3 protein: CASSEWASGPSTDTQYF

clone size: -
V gene: TRBV10-3
D gene: -
J gene: TRBJ1-1
CDR3 DNA: TGTGCCATCAGAAACCAGGGGCCCACTGAAGCTTTCTTT
CDR3 protein: CAIRNQGPTEAFF

clone size: -
V gene: TRBV27
D gene: -
J gene: TRBJ2-7
CDR3 DNA: TGTGCCAGCAGTTTTCAGGCAGGGGCCATCCCCTACGAGCAGTACTTC
CDR3 protein: CASSFQAGAIPYEQYF

clone size: -
V gene: TRBV7-2
D gene: TRBD2
J gene: TRBJ2-1
CDR3 DNA: TGTGCCAGCAGCTTCGGACTAGCTTTCAATGAGCAGTTCTTC
CDR3 protein: CASSFGLAFNEQFF

clone size: -
V gene: TRBV4-3
D gene: -
J gene: TRBJ2-1
CDR3 DNA: TGCGCCAGCAGCCAAGACCCCGACAGGAGCTCCTACAATGAGCAGTTCTTC
CDR3 protein: CASSQDPDRSSYNEQFF

clone size: -
V gene: TRBV5-1
D gene: -
J gene: TRBJ1-2
CDR3 DNA: TGCGCCAGCAGCTCTGGACAGAGCCGCTATGGCTACACCTTC
CDR3 protein: CASSSGQSRYGYTF

clone size: -
V gene: TRBV24-1
D gene: TRBD2
J gene: TRBJ2-1
CDR3 DNA: TGTGCCACCAGTGCGTCTAGCGGGGTGGGTTACAATGAGCAGTTCTTC
CDR3 protein: CATSASSGVGYNEQFF

clone size: few
V gene: TRBV5-6
D gene: -
J gene: TRBJ1-2
CDR3 DNA: TGTGCCAGCAGCTTGGGGGACACAAACTATGGCTACACCTTC
CDR3 protein: CASSLGDTNYGYTF

clone size: -
V gene: TRBV7-9
D gene: TRBD1
J gene: TRBJ1-3
CDR3 DNA: TGTGCCAGCAGCTTAGTGTCGGGACAGGGAACAGAAAACACCATATATTTT
CDR3 protein: CASSLVSGQGTENTIYF

clone size: -
V gene: TRBV27
D gene: -
J gene: TRBJ1-6
CDR3 DNA: TGTGCCAGCAGTTTATCGGCACGTTCACCCCTCCACTTT
CDR3 protein: CASSLSARSPLHF

clone size: -
V gene: TRBV5-1
D gene: -
J gene: TRBJ1-1
CDR3 DNA: TGCGCCAGCAGCTTGGTGGGGCAGAGGAACACTGAAGCTTTCTTT
CDR3 protein: CASSLVGQRNTEAFF

clone size: -
V gene: TRBV30
D gene: -
J gene: TRBJ1-2
CDR3 DNA: TGTGCCTGGATTGAAAATATCTTGGATGGGGGGGACTATGGCTACACCTTC
CDR3 protein: CAWIENILDGGDYGYTF

clone size: -
V gene: TRBV11-1
D gene: TRBD2
J gene: TRBJ2-7
CDR3 DNA: TGTGCCAGCAGCTTTTCCGGGACTAGCTCCTACGAGCAGTACTTC
CDR3 protein: CASSFSGTSSYEQYF

clone size: -
V gene: TRBV29-1
D gene: TRBD1
J gene: TRBJ1-2
CDR3 DNA: TGCAGCGTTCCGGGACAGGGGGTTCATGGCTACACCTTC
CDR3 protein: CSVPGQGVHGYTF

clone size: once
V gene: TRBV10-2
D gene: -
J gene: TRBJ1-3
CDR3 DNA: TGCGCCAGCAGAGCCTCGGGACACCGAATGGGGGACACCATATATTTT
CDR3 protein: CASRASGHRMGDTIYF

clone size: -
V gene: TRBV11-2
D gene: TRBD2
J gene: TRBJ2-7
CDR3 DNA: TGTGCCAGCAGCGCCAGACTAGCGCCCTACAGGGTCTACGAGCAGTACTTC
CDR3 protein: CASSARLAPYRVYEQYF